The 14 T cell receptor beta chains below all came from one sample that was sequenced in a study of T-cell reconstitution after alpha-beta-depleted transplantation in children. TCRbeta library preparation incorporated unique molecular identifiers. TCRdb reprocessed the PCR reads via MiXCR and lists one record per CDR3 protein. The sample carries approximately 82,000 distinct CDR3 sequences, about 14% recorded once. This specimen was PBMCs, mostly from graft donor cells, taken 180 days after TCRalphabeta/CD19-depleted stem cell transplant. Receptor source: a male patient aged 2 to 9 who had a stem cell transplant for acute lymphoblastic leukemia, so the T cells may come from the graft donor.

This clonotype was seen a handful of times. The chain employs TRBV18 and TRBJ2-1; TRBD2 agrees at 7 bases. CDR3 length: 13 amino acids. V was pared by 2 bases and J by 9 bases, with 4 bases of the junction left unmatched. Germline V gene sequence: CDR1 KGHSH, CDR2 LQKENI. For the CDR3, the DNA is TGTGCCAGCTCACCATGGGGGGGTACTGAGCAGTTCTTC. The encoded protein is CASSPWGGTEQFF.

By its share, this clonotype is medium-sized (0.01 to 0.1%). The chain employs TRBV4-3 and TRBJ1-4; 7 bases are a match to TRBD1. Trimming cost V 3 bases and J 4 bases; bases outside gene matches: 8. The CDR3 loop spans 16 amino acids. The germline CDR1 and CDR2 sequences are LGHNA and YSLEER. The CDR3 DNA sequence: TGCGCCAGCAGCCACTTCCTACAGGGGATTAATGAAAAACTGTTTTTT. Residues: CASSHFLQGINEKLFF.

This clonotype was observed many times. V is TRBV7-2 and J is TRBJ2-5; the D call may be TRBD1 or TRBD2 (7 bases each). CDR1 SGHTA and CDR2 FQGNSA come from the germline V gene. The CDR3 runs to 16 residues. The V end was cut by 0 bases, the J end by 5 bases, with 16 bases between. The CDR3 nucleotides are TGTGCCAGCAGCTTAGCGCAGGGGGGGGCCCGGGAGACCCAGTACTTC. Protein product: CASSLAQGGARETQYF.

Only a few counts were recorded for this clonotype. The V call is TRBV20-1, the J call TRBJ1-2; no firm D call. The CDR3 length is 10 residues. CDR1 and CDR2 (germline): DFQATT, SNEGSKA (reference sequence). The germline V and J ends were trimmed by 7 bases and 4 bases, with 7 bases remaining between them. CDR3 protein: CSVAGYGYTF. CDR3 DNA sequence: TGCAGTGTGGCGGGCTATGGCTACACCTTC.

This sequence joins TRBV7-2 and TRBJ1-2, with 9 positions matching TRBD1. Germline V lookup: CDR1 SGHTA, CDR2 FQGNSA. The V and J ends lost 5 bases and 6 bases, in that order; junction bases with no gene match: 4. The CDR3 covers 13 residues. The CDR3 loop is CASSPRTGDGYTF. CDR3 nucleotides: TGTGCCAGCAGCCCCCGGACAGGGGATGGCTACACCTTC.

This clonotype was recorded at least ten times. The chain combines TRBV4-3 with TRBJ1-2; TRBD1 is a possible D gene (5 bases). The CDR3 spans 15 residues. CDR1 LGHNA and CDR2 YSLEER come from the germline V gene. Trimming shortened V by 6 bases and J by 6 bases, and 20 bases separated the two germline ends. CDR3 loop: CASRLLGARGDGYTF. CDR3 nucleotides: TGCGCCAGCAGGCTACTAGGGGCGCGAGGGGATGGCTACACCTTC.

This chain links TRBV3-1 with TRBJ2-3; TRBD2 matches at 7 bases. Trimming at V came to 0 bases and at J to 0 bases, leaving 6 bases not matched to a gene. This CDR3 contains 17 residues. Germline CDR1 LGHDT, CDR2 YNNKEL (reference sequence). CDR3 sequence reads: CASSQDLVAGSTDTQYF. The CDR3 DNA follows: TGTGCCAGCAGCCAAGATTTGGTAGCGGGTAGCACAGATACGCAGTATTTT.

This clonotype turned up a few times. V gene TRBV12-3 or TRBV12-4 combines with J gene TRBJ1-5; D is unclear. This CDR3 is built from 14 residues. Trimming took 2 bases from V and 2 from J, leaving 7 bases between them. The CDR3 protein is CASSLMRGNQPQHF. CDR3 nucleotides: TGTGCCAGCAGTTTAATGCGCGGCAATCAGCCCCAGCATTTT.

The chain joins TRBV18 to TRBJ1-1; maybe TRBD1 (5 bases). Germline CDR1 KGHSH, CDR2 LQKENI. V was pared by 5 bases and J by 4 bases, with 17 bases between. This CDR3 is 15 amino acids long. CDR3 DNA sequence: TGTGCCAGCTCAATCGAAGCCGGGGGTAGCACTGAAGCTTTCTTT. Its translation: CASSIEAGGSTEAFF.

The J gene is TRBJ1-5, the V gene TRBV20-1, with a tentative D call TRBD1 (5 bases). Trimming removed 6 bases at V and 1 base at J, with 13 bases between. This CDR3 contains 14 residues. Looked up from germline, CDR1 is DFQATT and CDR2 is SNEGSKA (reference sequence). CDR3 sequence: CSARREPSNQPQHF. The CDR3 bases are TGCAGTGCCCGCAGGGAGCCCAGCAATCAGCCCCAGCATTTT.

This clonotype was found many times. This chain connects TRBV5-1 to TRBJ2-7; TRBD2 might be the D (6 bases). The CDR3 loop spans 13 amino acids. Trimming removed 4 bases from V and 5 bases from J, with 13 bases in between. In germline, CDR1 is SGHRS, CDR2 YFSETQ. This chain's CDR3 is CASSPGERNEQYF. The DNA for the CDR3 is TGCGCCAGCAGCCCGGGAGAGAGAAACGAGCAGTACTTC.

The chain couples TRBV5-1 to TRBJ2-3; no clear D. V was pared by 3 bases and J by 5 bases, with 7 bases between. CDR3 size: 12 residues. The germline gives CDR1 SGHRS, CDR2 YFSETQ. The CDR3 DNA is TGCGCCAGCAGCTACCCGAAAGATACGCAGTATTTT. It yields the protein CASSYPKDTQYF.

The chain couples TRBV20-1 to TRBJ2-3; D uncertain. Germline values: CDR1 DFQATT, CDR2 SNEGSKA (reference sequence). The CDR3 is made up of 17 amino acids. The V end lost 2 bases, the J end lost 0 bases, and 18 bases lay between the germline ends. CDR3 DNA: TGCAGTGCTAGATCCCCAATGGGGAAGTCTAGCACAGATACGCAGTATTTT. Translation gives CSARSPMGKSSTDTQYF.

This clonotype occurred a few times. This chain links TRBV29-1 with TRBJ1-1; maybe TRBD1 (5 bases). The CDR3 loop spans 13 amino acids. CDR1 is SQVTM and CDR2 is ANQGSEA in the germline V gene. The CDR3 protein is CSTLRGDYTEAFF. The DNA for the CDR3 is TGCAGTACCCTGCGGGGGGATTACACTGAAGCTTTCTTT. Combining the CDR3 with reference TRBV29-1 and TRBJ1-1 gives the whole variable domain SAVISQKPSRDICQRGTSLTIQCQVDSQVTMMFWYRQQPGQSLTLIATANQGSEATYESGFVIDKFPISRPNLTFSTLTVSNMSPEDSSIYLCSTLRGDYTEAFFGQGTRLTVV.